This section outlines one TCR beta chain sequence together with its context. Its matching antigen is unknown. The data stem from a study of CD8+CD57+ T cells in acquired aplastic anemia. The overall study: Sorted CD4+ and CD8+ cell DNA averaged approximately 3.2 ug. Sequencing produced an average of approximately 10 million reads per healthy donor for CD4+ cells. Study-level points and caveats: With respect to CD8+ Simpson's diversity, patients and controls did not differ significantly.

Genomic DNA constituted the template upon which TCR beta VDJ and CDR3 profiling was performed. TCRdb processed the reads anew with MiXCR; each CDR3 protein has one entry. Of hundreds of thousands of distinct CDR3 sequences listed, about 70% were seen once; the top ten hold 3.5% to 4.5%. This CDR3 region has 14 residues. The germline V and J ends were trimmed by 2 bases and 1 base, with 9 bases remaining between them. CDR1 ENHRY and CDR2 SYGVKD come from the germline V gene. The V gene is TRBV10-3, the J gene TRBJ2-7; D may be TRBD1 (5 bases). The specimen was sorted CD4+, CD8+, or CD8+CD57+ T cells (not recorded which) from PBMCs. This sequence was found in a human donor in good health, serving as a control. DNA of the CDR3: TGTGCCATCAGTGAGGGGGCAGGGTCCTACGAGCAGTACTTC. Protein product: CAISEGAGSYEQYF.